Listed here are 20 T cell receptor beta chains from one sample, sequenced in a study of glioma-infiltrating T cells. The iRepertoire nested amplicon-rescue multiplex PCR amplified TCR alpha and beta CDR3s from RNA. In TCRdb, the multiplex PCR reads were re-called with MiXCR into one record per CDR3 protein. This sample has about 130,000 distinct CDR3 sequences; more than 20% occur once, and the top ten carry 13% to 15%. Material: glioma tissue, nonneoplastic brain tissue, or PBMCs (not recorded which). Receptors were obtained from a human donor with low-grade glioma or glioblastoma, undergoing nonglioma brain surgery, or in good health (not recorded which).

A word on this clonotype: Just one base apart from a much larger clone, this may be a read error. The rearrangement joins TRBV19 to TRBJ1-2, with D possibly matching TRBD1 (5 bases). This CDR3 comprises 15 residues. Germline V CDR1 and CDR2: LNHDA, SQIVND (reference sequence). This CDR3 is CANSGHPENLTGYIF. CDR3 sequence (DNA): TGTGCCAACTCAGGACATCCGGAAAACCTTACCGGCTACATCTTC.

Ten or more counts support this clonotype. The chain couples TRBV28 to TRBJ2-7; no reliable D call. This CDR3 has 15 amino acids. Between the trimmed V and J ends, which lost 3 bases and 2 bases, there was a span of 14 bases. Germline lookup yields CDR1 MDHEN and CDR2 SYDVKM. CDR3 region: CASSFHSDRAYEQYF. CDR3 bases: TGTGCCAGCAGTTTCCACAGCGATAGGGCCTACGAGCAGTACTTC.

In its sample, this clonotype was seen many times. J is TRBJ2-1 and V is TRBV19; 8 bases are shared with TRBD1. Germline assignment: CDR1 LNHDA and CDR2 SQIVND (reference sequence). The CDR3 is 13 residues long. With V trimmed by 5 bases and J by 15 bases, 12 bases remained unmatched. The CDR3 sequence is CASSPRTGQLRFF. The CDR3 DNA is TGTGCCAGTAGTCCCCGGACAGGGCAATTACGGTTCTTC.

About this clonotype itself: At one of its ends the junction is not consistent with the germline gene, which may arise from a read error. The V gene is TRBV20-1, the J gene TRBJ2-4, with D possibly TRBD2 on 6 matching bases. Germline V gives CDR1 DFQATT, CDR2 SNEGSKA (reference sequence). The CDR3 has 18 amino acids. Written as DNA, the CDR3 is TGCAGTGCTGAGGAGGATAGGGGCACTACACTAGCCAAAAACATTAAGTACTTC. Protein product: CSAEEDRGTTLAKNIKYF.

In regard to this clonotype: At one of its ends the junction is not consistent with the germline gene, which may arise from a read error. The V gene is TRBV12-3 or TRBV12-4, the J gene TRBJ2-7; 9 bases line up with TRBD1. This CDR3 is built from 15 residues. The CDR3 loop is CASSPTGGHAGRLLF. CDR3 in DNA: TGTGCCAGCAGCCCCACAGGGGGCCATGCTGGTCGACTACTTTTC.

This clonotype came up once. With a much larger clone just one base away, this may be a read error. Here the CDR3 omits its conserved ending phenylalanine or tryptophan, so a read error is the likely source. This chain connects TRBV29-1 to TRBJ1-1; D might be TRBD1 (6 bases). Germline V gene sequence: CDR1 SQVTM, CDR2 ANQGSEA. The CDR3 is made up of 12 amino acids. V was shortened by 4 bases and J by 7 bases, with 13 bases between the two germline ends. CDR3 region: CSVAGGAGEAFS. In nucleotides, the CDR3 is TGCAGCGTTGCGGGGGGGGCCGGTGAAGCTTTCTCT.

This clonotype appeared many times. A much larger clone differs by one base, so this may be a read error. The chain combines TRBV6-1 with TRBJ2-5, with TRBD1 matching 9 bases. Germline V gives CDR1 MNHNS, CDR2 SASEGT. The CDR3 runs to 15 residues. The CDR3 bases are TGTGTCAGCAGAAGGACAGGGGATCGCCAAGAGACCCAGTACTTC. This codes for CVSRRTGDRQETQYF.

The CDR3 nucleotides are TGTGCCAGCAGACGGACTAGCGGGAGTCCCCACAATGAGCAGTTCTTC. This sequence encodes CASRRTSGSPHNEQFF. The chain recombines TRBV14 with TRBJ2-1; 13 bases agree with TRBD2. Germline lookup yields CDR1 SGHDN and CDR2 FVKESK. After removal of 6 bases from V and 5 bases from J, the junction contained 7 bases not matched to a gene. The CDR3 is 16 amino acids.

This clonotype was observed a handful of times. The DNA of the CDR3 is TGTGCCAGCAGTTTCTCGCAGGGGAACACCGGGGAGCTGTTTTTT. Translated, it gives CASSFSQGNTGELFF. The rearrangement links TRBV12-3 or TRBV12-4 to TRBJ2-2; tentatively, D is TRBD1 (5 bases). The CDR3 length is 15 residues. The V end was cut by 3 bases, the J end by 1 base, with 9 bases between.

This clonotype appeared many times. The V call is TRBV14, the J call TRBJ2-7; TRBD1 aligns across 7 bases. V was pared by 4 bases and J by 9 bases, with 3 bases of the junction left unmatched. The CDR3 is 11 amino acids. The germline CDR1 and CDR2 sequences are SGHDN and FVKESK. CDR3 nucleotides: TGTGCCAGCAGCCCGGGGACAGTGCAGTACTTC. As protein: CASSPGTVQYF.

Regarding this clonotype: A single base separates this from a much larger clone, so it may be a read error. The chain combines TRBV7-9 with TRBJ2-1, with 7 bases identical to TRBD1. The CDR3 has 15 residues. The ends lost 8 bases at V and 7 bases at J; junction bases unmatched: 14. The V gene's germline CDR1 is SEHNR and CDR2 FQNEAQ (reference sequence). DNA of the CDR3: TGTGCCAGCGGCCAAGACAGGGTCCGTCGGAATGAGCAGTTCTTC. Translated: CASGQDRVRRNEQFF.

This clonotype came up many times. This chain connects TRBV12-3 or TRBV12-4 to TRBJ2-4, with no clear D. The CDR3 totals 13 residues. Trimming shortened V by 6 bases and J by 2 bases, and 8 bases separated the two germline ends. The CDR3 sequence is CASRGTTKNIQYF. CDR3 coding DNA: TGTGCCAGCAGGGGTACGACCAAAAACATTCAGTACTTC.

This clonotype has just a few counts. The chain employs TRBV19 and TRBJ2-4, with unresolved D. Trimming stripped 6 bases from V and 0 bases from J, with 12 bases between. CDR1 LNHDA and CDR2 SQIVND come from the germline V gene (reference sequence). CDR3 length: 15 residues. As DNA, the CDR3 is TGTGCCAGTAGCCAATACAGACAAGCCAAAAACATTCAGTACTTC. This translates into CASSQYRQAKNIQYF.

This clonotype has at least ten counts. V is TRBV28 and J is TRBJ1-1; D is unclear. Germline CDR1 MDHEN, CDR2 SYDVKM. This CDR3 region has 13 residues. V was clipped by 10 bases and J by 0 bases, with 12 bases between them. The CDR3 loop reads CATLTELNTEAFF. CDR3 bases: TGTGCCACCCTAACAGAGCTGAACACTGAAGCTTTCTTT.

The genes are TRBV7-2 and TRBJ2-3; a possible D gene is TRBD1 (6 bases). V lost 8 bases and J lost 0, with 12 bases in between. The CDR3 is 14 residues long. CDR1 is SGHTA and CDR2 is FQGNSA in the germline V gene. Here the CDR3 reads CASQTGPSTDTQYF. The CDR3 region has the DNA TGTGCCAGCCAGACAGGTCCTAGCACAGATACGCAGTATTTT.

This clonotype turned up a few times. The chain links TRBV5-1 to TRBJ2-7; 11 bases are a match to TRBD2. The V gene's germline CDR1 is SGHRS and CDR2 YFSETQ. The V gene end was trimmed by 4 bases and the J gene end by 7 bases; junction bases not matched to a gene: 7. The CDR3 runs 14 residues. The CDR3 region is CASSPGLAVEEQYF. As DNA, the CDR3 is TGCGCCAGCAGCCCGGGACTAGCGGTCGAAGAGCAGTACTTC.

This clonotype came up a few times. The chain carries TRBV19 and TRBJ1-1; a possible D gene is TRBD1 (6 bases). The germline CDR1 and CDR2 sequences are LNHDA and SQIVND (reference sequence). The CDR3 length is 14 residues. V shed 3 bases and J shed 3 bases, with 11 bases lying between them. The CDR3 here is CASSIHRVDTEAFF. CDR3 nucleotide sequence: TGTGCCAGTAGTATTCACAGGGTGGACACTGAAGCTTTCTTT.

There are a few counts of this clonotype. V and J are TRBV11-2 and TRBJ1-1, with TRBD1 as a possible D gene (6 bases). Per the germline V gene, CDR1 is SGHAT and CDR2 is FQNNGV. The CDR3 has 16 amino acids. Trimming cost V 3 bases and J 3 bases, with 17 bases left between them. The CDR3 here is CASSFSPIGGDTEAFF. CDR3 nucleotides: TGTGCCAGCAGCTTCTCACCCATAGGGGGGGACACTGAAGCTTTCTTT.

This clonotype was counted at least ten times. The chain links TRBV27 to TRBJ2-1, with 12 bases lining up with TRBD2. The germline V gene encodes CDR1 MNHEY and CDR2 SMNVEV (reference sequence). This CDR3 is 17 amino acids long. Unmatched junction bases numbered 4, after V lost 1 base and J lost 3 bases. CDR3 DNA sequence: TGTGCCAGCAGTTTATTACTAGCGGGAGGAAGCTACAATGAGCAGTTCTTC. Protein product: CASSLLLAGGSYNEQFF.

This clonotype was detected many times. DNA for the CDR3: TGTGCCAGTAGTATTATAACAGGGACTGTTCCGACCCAGTACTTC. Translating gives CASSIITGTVPTQYF. The genes are TRBV19 and TRBJ2-5; D tentatively reads TRBD1 or TRBD2 (6 bases each). Germline CDR1 and CDR2: LNHDA and SQIVND (reference sequence). Trimming shortened V by 3 bases and J by 7 bases, and 18 bases separated the two germline ends. The CDR3 is made up of 15 amino acids. The complete variable domain, with remaining parts taken from reference TRBV19 and TRBJ2-5, reads DGGITQSPKYLFRKEGQNVTLSCEQNLNHDAMYWYRQDPGQGLRLIYYSQIVNDFQKGDIAEGYSVSREKKESFPLTVTSAQKNPTAFYLCASSIITGTVPTQYFGPGTRLLVL.